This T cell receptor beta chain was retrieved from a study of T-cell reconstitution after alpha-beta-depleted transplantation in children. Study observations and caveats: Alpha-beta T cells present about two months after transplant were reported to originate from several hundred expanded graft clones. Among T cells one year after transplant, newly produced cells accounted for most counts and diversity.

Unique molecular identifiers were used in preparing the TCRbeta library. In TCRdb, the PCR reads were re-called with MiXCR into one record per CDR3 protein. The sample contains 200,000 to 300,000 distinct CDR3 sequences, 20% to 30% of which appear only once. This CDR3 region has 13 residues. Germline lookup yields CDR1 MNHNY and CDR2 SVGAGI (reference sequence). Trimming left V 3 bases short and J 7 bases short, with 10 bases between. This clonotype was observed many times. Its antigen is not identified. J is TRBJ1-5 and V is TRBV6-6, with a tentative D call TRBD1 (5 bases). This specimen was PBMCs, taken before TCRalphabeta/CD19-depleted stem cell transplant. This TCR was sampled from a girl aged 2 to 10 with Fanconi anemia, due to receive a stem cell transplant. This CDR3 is CASSYLQGQPQHF. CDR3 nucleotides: TGTGCCAGCAGTTATTTGCAGGGCCAGCCCCAGCATTTT.